The clone carrying this T cell receptor (beta chain) has a count of ten or more. Its antigen is currently unknown. This record belongs to a study of early T cells in non-severe SARS-CoV-2 infection. Study details: Sequenced material consisted of bulk RNA (from unsorted whole blood), and chains were unpaired. Study results and limitations: Matching against VDJdb likely underestimated virus-specific expansions, favoring anti-spike CD8.

The TCR library protocol attached unique molecular identifiers to the individual cDNA molecules. TCRdb re-derived calls from the 5' RACE reads in MiXCR, one entry per CDR3 protein. The table has roughly 25,000 distinct CDR3 sequences, roughly 4% seen once; the top ten hold approximately 4%. Germline V CDR1 and CDR2: SQVTM, ANQGSEA. CDR3 size: 17 residues. Trimming removed 6 bases at V and 2 bases at J, with 20 bases between. The sample consisted of whole blood. The receptor comes from an adult who was a healthcare worker with PCR-confirmed SARS-CoV-2 infection or an uninfected control (not recorded which). The chain carries TRBV29-1 and TRBJ2-6, with D perhaps assigned TRBD1 or TRBD2 (5 bases each). For the CDR3, the DNA is TGCAGCGTCAAGGACACCGGAGGCCTTACTGGGGCCAACGTCCTGACTTTC. Its protein is CSVKDTGGLTGANVLTF.